The subject of this entry is one T cell receptor beta chain. No antigen is known for it. This specimen belongs to a study of long-term antiretroviral therapy in people with HIV. Overall study findings and caveats: Repertoires with HIV possessed tighter CDR3 length spans than those of controls.

Germline CDR1 reads MNHEY; CDR2 reads SVGAGI. The germline V and J ends were trimmed by 2 bases and 2 bases, with 7 bases remaining between them. CDR3 length: 14 amino acids. Survey level was the resolution at which the v3.0 immunoSEQ assay ran. Researchers set sequencing to target about 35,000-55,000 T-cell genomes per sample. Profiled with immunoSEQ multiplex PCR; TCRdb holds only in-frame clones, not every one. The table records about 18,000 clones, 60% to 85% of them present only once. The sequence was obtained from a man in his late teens or twenties with HIV. Sample: unsorted PBMCs, taken at the start of antiretroviral therapy, before treatment. This chain uses TRBV6-5 with TRBJ2-1; D perhaps matches TRBD2 (5 bases). The CDR3 bases are TGTGCCAGCAGTTACCGGGGAACCTACAATGAGCAGTTCTTC. Translated, it gives CASSYRGTYNEQFF.